This T cell receptor (beta chain) appears in the sequencing data of a study of blood T cell repertoires in COVID-19. Profiling relied on immunoSEQ multiplex PCR, and the TCRdb table lists in-frame clones only, not all of them. The sample yields roughly 110,000 clones, about 88% seen once. Losses at the gene ends were 4 bases for V and 1 base for J; bases not matched to a gene: 1. This CDR3 contains 13 residues. Per the germline V gene, CDR1 is LGHDT and CDR2 is YNNKEL (reference sequence). The J gene is TRBJ2-7, the V gene TRBV3-1 (or the pseudogene TRBV3-2); 7 bases align to TRBD2. Sequencing was carried out using peripheral blood. The TCR originated in a man between 40 and 49 years old with acute or convalescent COVID-19. This chain's CDR3 is CASSRGGSYEQYF. The CDR3 nucleotides are TGTGCCAGCAGCCGGGGGGGTTCCTACGAGCAGTACTTC.